This T cell receptor beta chain was recorded in a study of blood T cell repertoires in COVID-19 (dated by TCRdb to between 2020 and 2021). Turning to the overall study: Collaborator samples came from the United States, Italy and Spain and covered acute and convalescent phases of COVID-19. Samples came from the ongoing ImmuneRACE study (first 160 participants) plus 1,254 subjects from 6 global collaborators. Nearly every sample came with metadata listing a de-identified subject ID, COVID-19 status, age in years and sex. The repertoires were released in a freely available public database meant as a resource for research on the immune response to SARS-CoV-2. Subjects who had been exposed to COVID-19, were actively infected with it, or had recovered from it provided the deeply sampled blood TCRbeta repertoires that made up the dataset. HLA class I and class II types, where available, came from metadata supplied by the sample provider rather than from assay-based typing. The material from the prospective study consisted of cDNA or gDNA derived from T cells, B-cell-depleted T cells, or PBMCs.

Collaborating institutions collected whole blood in K2EDTA tubes following their own protocols. For TCRbeta analysis, collaborator samples were shipped as frozen whole blood, as isolated PBMCs, or as DNA extracted from either sample type. Broader findings and caveats from the paper: The quantity of clinical and demographic metadata differed by source and by participant and was supplied without curation.

Comments on this clone: Its antigen specificity is not known. No base qualities exist here, and no much larger clone lies one base off it.

TCRbeta CDR3 regions were amplified from genomic DNA using the immunoSEQ Assay, a bias-controlled multiplex PCR. The study's own analysis went as follows. Nucleated cell counts per sample were estimated from amplification of reference gene primers within the assay. To quantify the absolute abundance of each unique TCRbeta CDR3 rearrangement, sequence reads were collapsed and filtered. For each sample, productive Simpson clonality was calculated as the square root of Simpson's diversity index across productive rearrangements. TCRdb stores this immuneACCESS table with in-frame sequences only. Part of the clones is absent; in the studies checked, under half of the shortfall reflects unresolved V genes, and no reason is known for the rest. Clone size and the V and J calls come from that table; the DNA yielded D and trimming. In this sample the table shows roughly 380,000 clones, 81% of which occur a single time. Clones ranked in the top ten supply about 1.2% of the sample.

From the germline V gene, CDR1 is SGHRS and CDR2 is YFSETQ. Trimming removed 0 bases from V and 1 base from J, leaving 8 bases between the germline ends. Its CDR3 holds 15 amino acids, cysteine through phenylalanine. Only the CDR3 region is kept as DNA, spanning 45 bases read in frame from base 1. Sequencing was done on a sample of peripheral blood. The origin of this receptor is a human donor with acute or convalescent COVID-19. The donor label of this sample is uncertain. The rearrangement joined TRBV5-1 to TRBJ1-3, with no D gene named confidently. The sequenced DNA: TGCGCCAGCAGCTTGGATGCGGTTTCTGGAAACACCATATATTTT. It encodes CASSLDAVSGNTIYF.